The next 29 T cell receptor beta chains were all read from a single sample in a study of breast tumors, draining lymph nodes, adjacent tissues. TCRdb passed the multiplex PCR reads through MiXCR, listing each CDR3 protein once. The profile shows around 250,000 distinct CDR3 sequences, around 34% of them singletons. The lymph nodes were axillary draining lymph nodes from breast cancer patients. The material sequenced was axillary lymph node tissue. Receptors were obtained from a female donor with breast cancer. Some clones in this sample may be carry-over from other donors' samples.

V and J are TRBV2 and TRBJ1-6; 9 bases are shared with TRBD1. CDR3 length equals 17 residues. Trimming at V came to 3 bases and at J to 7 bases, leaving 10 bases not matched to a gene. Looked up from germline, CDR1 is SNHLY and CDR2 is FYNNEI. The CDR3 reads CASSDMGQGFPNSPLHF. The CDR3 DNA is TGTGCCAGCAGTGACATGGGACAGGGCTTCCCCAATTCACCCCTCCACTTT.

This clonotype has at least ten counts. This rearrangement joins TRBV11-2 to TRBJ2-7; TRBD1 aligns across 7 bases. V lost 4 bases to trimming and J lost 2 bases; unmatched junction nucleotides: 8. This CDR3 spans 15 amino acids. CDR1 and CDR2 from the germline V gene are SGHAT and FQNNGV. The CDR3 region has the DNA TGTGCCAGCAGCTCGCGGACAGGCACCGCCTACGAGCAGTACTTC. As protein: CASSSRTGTAYEQYF.

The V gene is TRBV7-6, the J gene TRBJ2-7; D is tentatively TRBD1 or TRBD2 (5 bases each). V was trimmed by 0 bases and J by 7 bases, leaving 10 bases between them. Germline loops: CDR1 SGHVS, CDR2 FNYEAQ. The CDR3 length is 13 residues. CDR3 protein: CASSLAWGGEQYF. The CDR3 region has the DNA TGTGCCAGCAGCTTAGCGTGGGGCGGGGAGCAGTACTTC.

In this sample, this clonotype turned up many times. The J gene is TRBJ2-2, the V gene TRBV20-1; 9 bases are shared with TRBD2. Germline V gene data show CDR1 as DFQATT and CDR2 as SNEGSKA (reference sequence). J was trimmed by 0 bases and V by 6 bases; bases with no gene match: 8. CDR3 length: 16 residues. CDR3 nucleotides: TGCAGTGCGGGCCCTGGACTAGCGACGAACACCGGGGAGCTGTTTTTT. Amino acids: CSAGPGLATNTGELFF.

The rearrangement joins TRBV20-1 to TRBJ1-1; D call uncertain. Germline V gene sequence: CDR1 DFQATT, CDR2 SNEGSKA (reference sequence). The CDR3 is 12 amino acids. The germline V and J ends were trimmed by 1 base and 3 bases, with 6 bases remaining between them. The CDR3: CSARGWDTEAFF. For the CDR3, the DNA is TGCAGTGCTAGAGGATGGGACACTGAAGCTTTCTTT.

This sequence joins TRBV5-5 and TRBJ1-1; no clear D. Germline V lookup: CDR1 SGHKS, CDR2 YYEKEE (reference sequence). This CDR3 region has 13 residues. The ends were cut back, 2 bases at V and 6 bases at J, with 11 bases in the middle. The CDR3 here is CASSLATASEAFF. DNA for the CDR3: TGTGCCAGCAGCTTAGCTACAGCGTCTGAAGCTTTCTTT.

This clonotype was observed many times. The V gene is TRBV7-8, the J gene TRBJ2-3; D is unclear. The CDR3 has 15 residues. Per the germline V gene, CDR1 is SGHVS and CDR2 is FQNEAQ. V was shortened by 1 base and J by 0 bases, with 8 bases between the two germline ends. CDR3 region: CASSLGASSTDTQYF. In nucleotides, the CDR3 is TGTGCCAGCAGCTTAGGGGCTAGTAGCACAGATACGCAGTATTTT.

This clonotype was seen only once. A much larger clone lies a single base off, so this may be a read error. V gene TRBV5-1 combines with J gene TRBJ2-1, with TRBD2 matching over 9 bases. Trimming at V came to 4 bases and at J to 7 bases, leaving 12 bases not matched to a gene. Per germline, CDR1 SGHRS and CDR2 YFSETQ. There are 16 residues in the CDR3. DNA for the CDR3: TGCGCCAGCAGCCTGGCTAGCGGGATCCCTACTAATGAGCAGTTCTTC. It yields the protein CASSLASGIPTNEQFF.

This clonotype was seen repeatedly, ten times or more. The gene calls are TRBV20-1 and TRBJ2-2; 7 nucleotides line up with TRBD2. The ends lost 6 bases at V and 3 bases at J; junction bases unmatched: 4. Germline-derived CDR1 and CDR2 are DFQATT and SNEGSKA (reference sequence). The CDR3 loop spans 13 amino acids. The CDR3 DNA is TGCAGTGCAAGACTAGCCGACACCGGGGAGCTGTTTTTT. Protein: CSARLADTGELFF.

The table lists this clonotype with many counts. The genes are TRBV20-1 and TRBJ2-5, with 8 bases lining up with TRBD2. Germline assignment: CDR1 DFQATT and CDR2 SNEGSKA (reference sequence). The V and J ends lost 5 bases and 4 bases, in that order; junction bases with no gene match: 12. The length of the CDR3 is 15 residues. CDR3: CSAWWGAGVRETQYF. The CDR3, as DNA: TGCAGTGCTTGGTGGGGAGCGGGAGTAAGAGAGACCCAGTACTTC.

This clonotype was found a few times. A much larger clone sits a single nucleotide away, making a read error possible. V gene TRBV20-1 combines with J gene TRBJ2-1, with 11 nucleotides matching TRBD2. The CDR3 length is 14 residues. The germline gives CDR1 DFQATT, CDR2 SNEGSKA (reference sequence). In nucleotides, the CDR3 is TGCAGTGCTGACCGACTAGCGGGGTACACTGAGCAGTTCTTC. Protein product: CSADRLAGYTEQFF.

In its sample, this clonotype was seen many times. The CDR3 DNA reads TGTGCCACCAGTGGTCACAGGGGACCTGGGGCCAACGTCCTGACTTTC. This codes for CATSGHRGPGANVLTF. The gene calls are TRBV24-1 and TRBJ2-6, with TRBD1 matching 7 bases. CDR3 length: 16 amino acids. From germline, CDR1 is KGHDR and CDR2 SFDVKD. The V segment lost 5 bases and the J segment 2 bases; nucleotides outside the gene matches: 5.

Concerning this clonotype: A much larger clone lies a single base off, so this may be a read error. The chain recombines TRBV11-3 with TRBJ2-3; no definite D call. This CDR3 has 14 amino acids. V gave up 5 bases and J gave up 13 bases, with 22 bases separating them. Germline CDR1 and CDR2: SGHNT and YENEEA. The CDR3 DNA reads TGTGCCAGCAGCCCTCAGTCGGCGGCAGGTCCCGAGTATTTT. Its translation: CASSPQSAAGPEYF.

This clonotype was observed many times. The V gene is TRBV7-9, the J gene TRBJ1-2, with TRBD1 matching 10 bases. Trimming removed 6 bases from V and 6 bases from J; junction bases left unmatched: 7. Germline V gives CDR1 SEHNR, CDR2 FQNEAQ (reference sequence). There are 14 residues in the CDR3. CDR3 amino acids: CASRRQGAEDGYTF. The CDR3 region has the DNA TGTGCCAGCAGACGACAGGGGGCGGAGGATGGCTACACCTTC.

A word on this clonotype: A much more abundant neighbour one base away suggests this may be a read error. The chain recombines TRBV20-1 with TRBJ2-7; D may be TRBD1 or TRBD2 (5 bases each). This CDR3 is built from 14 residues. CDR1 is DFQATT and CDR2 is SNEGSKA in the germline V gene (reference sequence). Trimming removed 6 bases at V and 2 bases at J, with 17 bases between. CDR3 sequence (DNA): TGCAGTGCGAGGGGCGTGGGCCTTGCCTACGAGCAGTACTTC. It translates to CSARGVGLAYEQYF.

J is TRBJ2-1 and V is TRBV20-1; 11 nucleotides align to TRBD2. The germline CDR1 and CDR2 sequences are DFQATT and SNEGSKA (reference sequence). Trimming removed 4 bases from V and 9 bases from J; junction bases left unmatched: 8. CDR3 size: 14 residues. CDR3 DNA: TGCAGTGCTATAACTAGCGGGAGTGTGGCTGAGCAGTTCTTC. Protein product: CSAITSGSVAEQFF.

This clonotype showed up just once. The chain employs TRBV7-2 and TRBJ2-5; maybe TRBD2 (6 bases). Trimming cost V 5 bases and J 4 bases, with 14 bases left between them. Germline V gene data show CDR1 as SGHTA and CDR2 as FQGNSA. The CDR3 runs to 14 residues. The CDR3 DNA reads TGTGCCAGCAGCGGAGGGTCCGGGAGAGAGACCCAGTACTTC. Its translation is CASSGGSGRETQYF.

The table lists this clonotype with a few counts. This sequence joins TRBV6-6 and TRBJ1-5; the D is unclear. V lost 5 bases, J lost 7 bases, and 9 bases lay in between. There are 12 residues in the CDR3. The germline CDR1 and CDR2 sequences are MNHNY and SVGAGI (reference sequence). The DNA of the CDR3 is TGTGCCAGCAGTCACAATCTCCAGCCCCAGCATTTT. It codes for CASSHNLQPQHF.

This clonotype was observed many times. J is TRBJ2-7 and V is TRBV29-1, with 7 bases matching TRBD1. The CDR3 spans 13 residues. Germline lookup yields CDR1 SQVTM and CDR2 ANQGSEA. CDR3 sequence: CSYAEGGPSEQYF. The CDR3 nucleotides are TGCAGTTACGCCGAAGGGGGCCCATCCGAGCAGTACTTC.

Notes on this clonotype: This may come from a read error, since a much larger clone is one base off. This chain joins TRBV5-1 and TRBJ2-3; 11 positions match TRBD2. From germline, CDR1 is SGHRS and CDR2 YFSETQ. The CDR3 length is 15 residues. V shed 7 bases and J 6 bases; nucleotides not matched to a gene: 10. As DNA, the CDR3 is TGCGCCAGCGGCCCTCTAGCGGGAGGACCCGATACGCAGTATTTT. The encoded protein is CASGPLAGGPDTQYF. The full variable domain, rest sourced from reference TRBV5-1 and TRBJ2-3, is KAGVTQTPRYLIKTRGQQVTLSCSPISGHRSVSWYQQTPGQGLQFLFEYFSETQRNKGNFPGRFSGRQFSNSRSEMNVSTLELGDSALYLCASGPLAGGPDTQYFGPGTRLTVL.

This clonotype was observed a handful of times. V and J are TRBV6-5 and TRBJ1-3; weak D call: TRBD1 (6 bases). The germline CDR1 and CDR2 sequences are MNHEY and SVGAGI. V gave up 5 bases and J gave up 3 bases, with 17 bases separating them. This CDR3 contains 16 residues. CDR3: CASSPQWGAVGNTIYF. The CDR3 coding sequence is TGTGCCAGCAGTCCCCAGTGGGGGGCGGTTGGAAACACCATATATTTT.

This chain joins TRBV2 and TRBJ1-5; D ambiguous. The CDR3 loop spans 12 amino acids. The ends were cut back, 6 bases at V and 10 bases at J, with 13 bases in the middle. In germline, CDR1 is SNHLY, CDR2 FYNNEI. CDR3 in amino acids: CASRKGDSPQHF. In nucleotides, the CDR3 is TGTGCCAGCAGGAAGGGAGATTCACCCCAGCATTTT. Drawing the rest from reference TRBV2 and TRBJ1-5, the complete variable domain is EPEVTQTPSHQVTQMGQEVILRCVPISNHLYFYWYRQILGQKVEFLVSFYNNEISEKSEIFDDQFSVERPDGSNFTLKIRSTKLEDSAMYFCASRKGDSPQHFGDGTRLSIL.

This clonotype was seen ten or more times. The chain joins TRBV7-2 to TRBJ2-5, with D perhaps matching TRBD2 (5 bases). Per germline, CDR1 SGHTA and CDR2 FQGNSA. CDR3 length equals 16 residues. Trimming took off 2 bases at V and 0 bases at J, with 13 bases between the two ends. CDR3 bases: TGTGCCAGCAGCTTAAAAGCTGGCGGGTACCAAGAGACCCAGTACTTC. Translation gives CASSLKAGGYQETQYF.

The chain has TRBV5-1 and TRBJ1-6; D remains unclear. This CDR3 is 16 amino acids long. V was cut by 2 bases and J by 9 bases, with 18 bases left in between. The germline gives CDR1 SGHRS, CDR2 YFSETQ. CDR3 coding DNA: TGCGCCAGCAGCTTATCGTCGCGAGGTAGTAGTTCACCCCTCCACTTT. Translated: CASSLSSRGSSSPLHF.

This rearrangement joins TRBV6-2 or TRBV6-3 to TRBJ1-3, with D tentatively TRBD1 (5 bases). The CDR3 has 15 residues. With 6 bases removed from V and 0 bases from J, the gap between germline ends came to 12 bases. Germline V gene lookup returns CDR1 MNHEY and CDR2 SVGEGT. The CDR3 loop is CASRGTRSSGNTIYF. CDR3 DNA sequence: TGTGCCAGCAGGGGGACTAGGAGCTCTGGAAACACCATATATTTT.

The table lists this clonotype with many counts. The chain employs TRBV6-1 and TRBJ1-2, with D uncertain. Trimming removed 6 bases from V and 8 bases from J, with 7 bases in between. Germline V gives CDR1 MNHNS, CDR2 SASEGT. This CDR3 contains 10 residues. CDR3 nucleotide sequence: TGTGCCAGCAGCGAGGTCGGCTACACCTTC. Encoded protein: CASSEVGYTF.

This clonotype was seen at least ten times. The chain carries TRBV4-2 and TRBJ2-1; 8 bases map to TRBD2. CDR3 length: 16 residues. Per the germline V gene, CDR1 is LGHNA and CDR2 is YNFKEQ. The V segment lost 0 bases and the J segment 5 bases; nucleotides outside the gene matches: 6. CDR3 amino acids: CASSQDPGGLDNEQFF. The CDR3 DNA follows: TGTGCCAGCAGCCAAGATCCGGGGGGGCTCGACAATGAGCAGTTCTTC.

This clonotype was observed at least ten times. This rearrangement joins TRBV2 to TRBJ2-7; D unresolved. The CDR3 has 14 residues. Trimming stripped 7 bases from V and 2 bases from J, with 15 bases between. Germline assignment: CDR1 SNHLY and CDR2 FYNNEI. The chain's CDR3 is CASNGEEYTYEQYF. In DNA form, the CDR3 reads TGTGCCAGCAACGGTGAGGAGTACACCTACGAGCAGTACTTC.

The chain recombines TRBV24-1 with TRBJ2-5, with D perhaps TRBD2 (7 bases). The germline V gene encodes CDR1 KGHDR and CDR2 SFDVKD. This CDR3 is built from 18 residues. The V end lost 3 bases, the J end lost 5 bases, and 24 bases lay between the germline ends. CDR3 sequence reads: CATSDPGAASGTGETQYF. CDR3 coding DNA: TGTGCCACCAGTGATCCAGGGGCAGCTAGCGGAACGGGGGAGACCCAGTACTTC.